This entry lists 2 T cell receptor beta chains sequenced from one sample in a study of cytomegalovirus exposure and HLA in healthy donors. It was with 60 Vbeta and 13 Jbeta primers that the PCR ran. Repertoires were generated with immunoSEQ multiplex PCR, while TCRdb's copy carries only in-frame clones and drops some. The sample holds 180,000 or so clones; about 86% are singletons and the top ten take roughly 0.32%. The sample consisted of PBMCs. These receptors originate from a woman aged 25 to 39 in good health and CMV-seronegative.

The J gene is TRBJ2-1, the V gene TRBV7-9; TRBD2 might be the D (5 bases). Germline V gives CDR1 SEHNR, CDR2 FQNEAQ (reference sequence). This CDR3 spans 14 amino acids. V shed 6 bases and J shed 7 bases, with 16 bases lying between them. The CDR3 bases are TGTGCCAGCAGTTTCCTGGACTTAATAAATGAGCAGTTCTTC. Its translation: CASSFLDLINEQFF.

The chain has TRBV30 and TRBJ2-5, with 12 bases identical to TRBD2. The CDR3 loop spans 15 amino acids. CDR1 and CDR2 (germline): GTSNPN, SVGIG (reference sequence). The ends lost 3 bases at V and 4 bases at J; junction bases unmatched: 6. The CDR3 reads CAWSEPTSGGETQYF. The CDR3 nucleotides are TGTGCCTGGAGCGAGCCGACTAGCGGGGGAGAGACCCAGTACTTC. The variable domain in full, with the rest retrieved from reference TRBV30 and TRBJ2-5, is SQTIHQWPATLVQPVGSPLSLECTVEGTSNPNLYWYRQAAGRGLQLLFYSVGIGQISSEVPQNLSASRPQDRQFILSSKKLLLSDSGFYLCAWSEPTSGGETQYFGPGTRLLVL.